A selection of T cell receptor beta chains follows, all from one sample in a study of cytomegalovirus exposure and HLA in healthy donors. TCRdb's copy holds only in-frame clones and misses some; the assay was immunoSEQ multiplex PCR. The sample has 120,000 to 150,000 clones, approximately 80% seen once. Sequenced material: PBMCs. These receptors originate from a man between 18 and 29 years old in good health and CMV-seronegative. Both conserved end residues are trimmed from each CDR3. D genes are given only for firm matches.

D gene	V gene	CDR3 protein
TRBD1	TRBV27	ASADRGLGGYT
.	TRBV7-2	ASSLAGAGGEKLF
TRBD1	TRBV5-1	ASSPRDREANTEAF
.	TRBV5-1	ASGGGTAANYGYT
.	TRBV18	ASPQQGTNTGELF
TRBD1	TRBV11-3	ASSVGPGQGAAF
TRBD2	TRBV6-1	ASIASGRYEQY
.	TRBV13	ASSLEGRREQY
.	TRBV7-2	ASSFANLYNEQF
.	TRBV7-8	ASSTWTTEQY
TRBD1	TRBV7-8	ASSSQTGNSNQPQH
.	TRBV4-2	ASSQEYGAEYEQY
.	TRBV7-9	ASSRTGTHGYT
.	TRBV29-1	GVELGGSYQETQY
TRBD1	TRBV6-4	ASSDPKQGRNSPLH
TRBD2	TRBV6-1	ASSLKGLAPNEQF
TRBD1	TRBV27	ASSTRDRSPNEQY
.	TRBV6-5	ASSSNHGEAF
TRBD1	TRBV11-2	ASSLRQGDLTTNEKLF
TRBD1	TRBV2	ASSRDRGRDEQY